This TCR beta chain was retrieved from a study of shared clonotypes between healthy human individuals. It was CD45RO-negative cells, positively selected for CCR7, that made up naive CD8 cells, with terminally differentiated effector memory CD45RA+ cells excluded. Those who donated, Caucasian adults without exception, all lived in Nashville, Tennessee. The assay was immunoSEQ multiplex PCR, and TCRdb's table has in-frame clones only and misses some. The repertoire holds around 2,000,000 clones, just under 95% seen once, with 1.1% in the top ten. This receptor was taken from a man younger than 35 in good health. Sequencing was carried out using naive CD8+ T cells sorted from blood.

DNA of the CDR3: TGTGCCAGCAGGGTAGCGGGGGGGAATGAGCAGTTCTTC. Amino acids: CASRVAGGNEQFF. The J gene is TRBJ2-1, the V gene TRBV2; 11 positions agree with TRBD2. Germline-derived CDR1 and CDR2 are SNHLY and FYNNEI. After removal of 6 bases from V and 7 bases from J, the junction contained 2 bases not matched to a gene. The CDR3 length is 13 residues.